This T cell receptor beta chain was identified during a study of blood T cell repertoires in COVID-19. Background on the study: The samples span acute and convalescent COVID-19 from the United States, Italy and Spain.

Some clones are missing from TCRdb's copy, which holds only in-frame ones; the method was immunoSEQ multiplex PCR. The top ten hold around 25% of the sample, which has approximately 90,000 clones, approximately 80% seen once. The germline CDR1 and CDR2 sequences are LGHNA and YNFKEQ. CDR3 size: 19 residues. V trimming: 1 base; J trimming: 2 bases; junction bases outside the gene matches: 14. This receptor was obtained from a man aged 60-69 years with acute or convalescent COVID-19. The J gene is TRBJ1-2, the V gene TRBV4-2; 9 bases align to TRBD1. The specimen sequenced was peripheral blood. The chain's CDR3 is CASSQVSTGGEFLNYGYTF. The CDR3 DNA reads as TGTGCCAGCAGCCAAGTATCTACAGGGGGCGAGTTCTTGAACTATGGCTACACCTTC.